The 29 T cell receptor beta chains reported below all come from one sample, sequenced in a study of shared clonotypes between healthy human individuals (dated by TCRdb to the early 2020s). The receptor library was made with the immunoSEQ multiplex PCR assay. The clones in this table, taken by TCRdb from immuneACCESS, are in-frame only. Not every clone is retained; where verified, under half of the shortfall comes from an unresolved V gene, and the cause of the rest is unknown. The sample includes 550,000 to 700,000 clones, with 73% observed a single time. Clones ranked in the top ten supply 1.5% to 2% of the sample. Sample: memory CD4+ T cells sorted from blood. The cell subset or site label on this specimen signifies: CD45RA-negative fraction. Receptors were obtained from a woman aged 25 to 45 in good health.

The V gene is TRBV11-2, the J gene TRBJ2-7; 14 bases agree with TRBD2. With V trimmed by 3 bases and J by 6 bases, 4 bases remained unmatched. This CDR3 has 15 amino acids. Germline V gene data show CDR1 as SGHAT and CDR2 as FQNNGV. The CDR3 DNA is TGTGCCAGCAGCTTTGGACTAGCGGGAGGTCTCGAGCAGTACTTC. It translates to CASSFGLAGGLEQYF.

CDR3 region: CASMGVASYNEQFF. DNA of the CDR3: TGTGCCAGCATGGGGGTGGCTTCCTACAATGAGCAGTTCTTC. The rearrangement links TRBV5-7 to TRBJ2-1, with D possibly being TRBD1 or TRBD2 (5 bases each). TRBV5-7 is an ORF; its function is uncertain. Between the trimmed V and J ends, which lost 6 bases and 1 base, there was a span of 11 bases. This CDR3 region has 14 residues.

This rearrangement joins TRBV19 to TRBJ1-1, with D unresolved. The length of the CDR3 is 13 residues. Germline CDR1 reads LNHDA; CDR2 reads SQIVND (reference sequence). Trimming removed 0 bases at V and 7 bases at J, with 9 bases between. CDR3 region: CASSIEVQLEAFF. The CDR3 DNA is TGTGCCAGTAGTATAGAAGTGCAGCTTGAAGCTTTCTTT.

In its sample, this clone was seen a few times. Distinct nucleotide sequences in the sample also encode this CDR3. DNA for the CDR3: TGTGCCAGCTCACCGGGGTTGGACGATGAGCAGTTCTTC. Translated, it gives CASSPGLDDEQFF. The chain links TRBV18 to TRBJ2-1; D gene unclear. Germline V CDR1 and CDR2: KGHSH, LQKENI. V was trimmed by 3 bases and J by 8 bases, leaving 11 bases between them. The CDR3 loop spans 13 amino acids.

The chain uses TRBV19 and TRBJ1-2; D remains unclear. Germline loops: CDR1 LNHDA, CDR2 SQIVND (reference sequence). The CDR3 has 12 amino acids. V was cut by 2 bases and J by 8 bases, with 9 bases left in between. CDR3: CASSILEGGYTF. The CDR3 DNA follows: TGTGCCAGTAGTATATTGGAAGGAGGCTACACCTTC.

This rearrangement joins TRBV6-4 to TRBJ2-1, with 8 positions matching TRBD1. V lost 0 bases to trimming and J lost 12 bases; unmatched junction nucleotides: 10. Per the germline V gene, CDR1 is MRHNA and CDR2 is SNTAGT. This CDR3 has 15 amino acids. CDR3 nucleotides: TGTGCCAGCAGTGACTCATCGGCAGGGGGCCGGTTGCAGTTCTTC. Amino acid sequence: CASSDSSAGGRLQFF.

The V call is TRBV2, the J call TRBJ2-3, with D unclear. CDR1 is SNHLY, CDR2 FYNNEI, per germline. V lost 2 bases and J 2 bases, leaving 2 bases between the germline ends. The CDR3 extends over 12 amino acids. The CDR3 here is CASSESTDTQYF. CDR3 coding DNA: TGTGCCAGCAGTGAATCCACAGATACGCAGTATTTT.

Only a few counts were recorded for this clone. This chain uses TRBV5-1 with TRBJ2-1; D not certain. The CDR3 is made up of 13 amino acids. Trimming took 0 bases from V and 5 from J, leaving 6 bases between them. Per the germline V gene, CDR1 is SGHRS and CDR2 is YFSETQ. CDR3 residues: CASSLALNNEQFF. The CDR3 DNA reads TGCGCCAGCAGCTTGGCCCTCAACAATGAGCAGTTCTTC.

This rearrangement joins TRBV6-1 to TRBJ2-7; the match to TRBD1 covers 7 bases. This CDR3 has 15 amino acids. The V segment lost 6 bases and the J segment 5 bases; nucleotides outside the gene matches: 13. CDR1 is MNHNS, CDR2 SASEGT, per germline. CDR3 coding DNA: TGTGCCAGCAGAGAGGGGGCCGGGCTGCGACACGAGCAGTACTTC. This sequence encodes CASREGAGLRHEQYF.

The V gene is TRBV11-2, the J gene TRBJ2-1; 9 bases are a match to TRBD2. This CDR3 comprises 17 residues. With 4 bases clipped from V and 2 bases from J, the junction kept 9 bases outside the gene matches. Per the germline V gene, CDR1 is SGHAT and CDR2 is FQNNGV. The CDR3 spells CASSSPTTSGTYNEQFF. CDR3 coding DNA: TGTGCCAGCAGCTCCCCCACGACTAGCGGAACCTACAATGAGCAGTTCTTC.

J is TRBJ2-1 and V is TRBV28; 13 nucleotides align to TRBD2. The CDR3 has 18 amino acids. With 6 bases clipped from V and 6 bases from J, the junction kept 14 bases outside the gene matches. Germline CDR1 MDHEN, CDR2 SYDVKM. CDR3 amino acids: CASSAETSGRALFNEQFF. CDR3 in DNA: TGTGCCAGCAGCGCCGAAACTAGCGGGAGGGCCTTGTTCAATGAGCAGTTCTTC.

This clone has a handful of counts. The rearrangement uses TRBV30 and TRBJ1-2; 7 nucleotides line up with TRBD1. CDR1 and CDR2 (germline): GTSNPN, SVGIG (reference sequence). This CDR3 has 13 residues. J lost 2 bases, V lost 3 bases, and 3 bases had no gene match. The CDR3, as DNA: TGTGCCTGGAGGGACAGGAAGAACTATGGCTACACCTTC. This translates into CAWRDRKNYGYTF.

This clone was seen a single time. The V gene is TRBV7-9, the J gene TRBJ2-2, with 10 bases fitting TRBD2. V shed 10 bases and J 3 bases; nucleotides not matched to a gene: 11. This CDR3 region has 16 residues. Germline V gives CDR1 SEHNR, CDR2 FQNEAQ (reference sequence). This chain's CDR3 is CATPPGLAADTGELFF. The CDR3 coding sequence is TGTGCCACCCCCCCCGGACTAGCGGCCGACACCGGGGAGCTGTTTTTT.

This clone was seen at least ten times. This chain uses TRBV5-1 with TRBJ2-7; 7 positions agree with TRBD1. The CDR3 loop spans 14 amino acids. V was pared by 4 bases and J by 3 bases, with 7 bases of the junction left unmatched. Germline CDR1 is SGHRS and CDR2 is YFSETQ. CDR3 in amino acids: CASSAEQGRYEQYF. In nucleotides, the CDR3 is TGCGCCAGCAGCGCAGAACAGGGGCGCTACGAGCAGTACTTC.

This chain uses TRBV6-5 with TRBJ1-2; D is uncertain. The V end was cut by 7 bases, the J end by 5 bases, with 11 bases between. The CDR3 is 12 residues long. Germline assignment: CDR1 MNHEY and CDR2 SVGAGI. In DNA form, the CDR3 reads TGTGCCAGCACCGCTGGCGGTTATGGCTACACCTTC. It encodes CASTAGGYGYTF.

This chain joins TRBV6-1 and TRBJ1-2, with D unresolved. V was pared by 5 bases and J by 0 bases, with 10 bases between. Per the germline V gene, CDR1 is MNHNS and CDR2 is SASEGT. The CDR3 is made up of 14 amino acids. CDR3 coding DNA: TGTGCCAGCAGTCAGACACCGGCTAACTATGGCTACACCTTC. Translated, it gives CASSQTPANYGYTF.

The chain's CDR3 is CAISSIEFRELFF. The DNA of the CDR3 is TGTGCCATCAGTTCCATAGAGTTCCGGGAGCTGTTTTTT. This chain uses TRBV10-3 with TRBJ2-2, with no clear D. Between the trimmed V and J ends, which lost 5 bases and 9 bases, there was a span of 13 bases. The V gene's germline CDR1 is ENHRY and CDR2 SYGVKD. This CDR3 contains 13 residues.

A remark on this clone: A much larger clone lies a single base off, so this may be a read error. Other nucleotide sequences in the sample specify the same CDR3. V is TRBV5-1 and J is TRBJ2-2, with D perhaps TRBD1 or TRBD2 (5 bases each). The germline gives CDR1 SGHRS, CDR2 YFSETQ. V was clipped by 5 bases and J by 1 base, with 12 bases between them. This CDR3 is built from 15 residues. CDR3 in amino acids: CASSSGTENTGELFF. CDR3 bases: TGCGCCAGCAGTTCCGGGACCGAGAACACCGGGGAGCTGTTTTTT.

V usage is TRBV5-1 and J usage is TRBJ1-2; D is perhaps TRBD1 (5 bases). This CDR3 is built from 12 residues. CDR1 is SGHRS and CDR2 is YFSETQ in the germline V gene. V shed 5 bases and J shed 4 bases, with 9 bases lying between them. Here the CDR3 DNA reads TGCGCCAGCAGGTCAGGGATCTATGGCTACACCTTC. Protein sequence: CASRSGIYGYTF.

The chain carries TRBV5-1 and TRBJ2-2, with TRBD2 matching over 13 bases. Germline assignment: CDR1 SGHRS and CDR2 YFSETQ. The trim removed 4 bases at V and 6 bases at J, leaving 6 bases unmatched. The CDR3 loop spans 16 amino acids. In DNA form, the CDR3 reads TGCGCCAGCAGCACCCCACTAGCGGGAGGGTCCGGGGAGCTGTTTTTT. Amino acid sequence: CASSTPLAGGSGELFF.

The chain employs TRBV30 and TRBJ2-5, with D possibly being TRBD2 (5 bases). The end of the DNA is better explained by TRBJ2-7, so the J call may be wrong. The CDR3 runs 12 residues. The germline V gene encodes CDR1 GTSNPN and CDR2 SVGIG (reference sequence). The CDR3 sequence: CAWISVSYEQYF. Here the CDR3 DNA reads TGTGCCTGGATTAGCGTTTCCTACGAGCAGTACTTC.

V usage is TRBV6-5 and J usage is TRBJ2-5; 7 bases agree with TRBD1. The closer fit of TRBJ2-7 to the DNA end suggests the J call may be wrong. This CDR3 region has 13 residues. CDR1 is MNHEY, CDR2 SVGAGI, per germline. The CDR3 region has the DNA TGTGCCAGCAAAATGACAGGGCCCGACGAGCAGTACTTC. Translated: CASKMTGPDEQYF.

V usage is TRBV7-2 and J usage is TRBJ2-2; D gene ambiguous. Germline V gives CDR1 SGHTA, CDR2 FQGNSA. The CDR3 has 15 residues. Trimming removed 2 bases from V and 0 bases from J, with 7 bases in between. The CDR3 DNA reads as TGTGCCAGCAGCTTATGGCTTTCGAACACCGGGGAGCTGTTTTTT. This codes for CASSLWLSNTGELFF.

This clone was detected only once. The CDR3 region is CASSLGSLNVNEQYF. In nucleotides, the CDR3 is TGCGCCAGCAGCTTGGGTAGTCTAAACGTGAACGAGCAGTACTTC. V and J are TRBV5-1 and TRBJ2-7; no definite D call. V lost 0 bases, J lost 5 bases, and 15 bases lay in between. The CDR3 contains 15 residues. Germline V gives CDR1 SGHRS, CDR2 YFSETQ.

The V gene is TRBV28, the J gene TRBJ2-7, with D possibly being TRBD2 (6 bases). The germline V gene has CDR1 MDHEN and CDR2 SYDVKM. This CDR3 spans 16 amino acids. V was trimmed by 2 bases and J by 4 bases, leaving 18 bases between them. This CDR3 reads CASSLDGGILAYEQYF. The DNA of the CDR3 is TGTGCCAGCAGTTTAGACGGGGGAATTCTAGCGTACGAGCAGTACTTC.

Comments on this clone: Since a far larger clone is one base different, this is likely a read error. The rearrangement joins TRBV6-7 to TRBJ2-3; TRBD2 matches at 7 bases. TRBV6-7 falls under the ORF class, with uncertain function. V trimming: 5 bases; J trimming: 1 base; junction bases outside the gene matches: 15. This CDR3 contains 18 residues. Here the CDR3 DNA reads TGTGCCAGCAGTCAGTTACTAGTGGGAGGGCCCTGCACAGATACGCAGTATTTT. It translates to CASSQLLVGGPCTDTQYF.

This clone was observed a single time. The genes are TRBV4-2 and TRBJ1-4; 7 bases match TRBD1. Trimming took 0 bases from V and 5 from J; bases not matched to a gene: 6. The length of the CDR3 is 16 residues. Looked up from germline, CDR1 is LGHNA and CDR2 is YNFKEQ. The CDR3 is CASSQDYGQVNEKLFF. CDR3 DNA: TGTGCCAGCAGCCAAGATTACGGACAGGTGAATGAAAAACTGTTTTTT.

To note about this clone: This sample includes further DNA sequences coding for the same CDR3. The chain employs TRBV10-3 and TRBJ1-2; 8 nucleotides match TRBD1. The CDR3 contains 14 residues. Germline CDR1 ENHRY, CDR2 SYGVKD. V was pared by 5 bases and J by 4 bases, with 6 bases of the junction left unmatched. The DNA of the CDR3 is TGTGCCATCAGTCCAGGGACAGGAGGCTATGGCTACACCTTC. It yields the protein CAISPGTGGYGYTF.

This clone has more than one count but fewer than ten. Written as DNA, the CDR3 is TGCGCCAGCAGCTTGGAACAGGGAAGCACAGATACGCAGTATTTT. It is translated as CASSLEQGSTDTQYF. The rearrangement links TRBV5-1 to TRBJ2-3; TRBD1 is a possible D gene (6 bases). V was cut by 0 bases and J by 0 bases, with 8 bases left in between. Germline-derived CDR1 and CDR2 are SGHRS and YFSETQ. The CDR3 runs to 15 residues.